The entry that follows covers one TCR beta chain sequence. Its cognate antigen has yet to be identified. No quality values exist for individual bases; no much larger clone is one base distant. This specimen belongs to a study of blood T cell repertoires in COVID-19 (dated by TCRdb to 2019 to 2021). Study-level background: Collaborator samples came from the United States, Italy and Spain and covered acute and convalescent phases of COVID-19. Sample metadata almost always included a de-identified subject ID, COVID-19 status, age in years and sex. The samples were drawn from two sources: the first 160 participants of the ongoing ImmuneRACE study, and 1,000 to 1,500 subjects contributed by 6 global collaborators. The material from the prospective study consisted of cDNA or gDNA derived from T cells, B-cell-depleted T cells, or PBMCs. Where HLA class I and class II types were available, the types were taken from metadata supplied by the sample provider, not from assay-based typing. The repertoires were released in a freely available public database meant as a resource for research on the immune response to SARS-CoV-2. Deeply sampled blood TCRbeta repertoires from subjects exposed to, actively infected with, or recovered from COVID-19 were included in the dataset. What the study reported, not specific to this receptor: Clinical and demographic metadata were provided uncurated, with the amount varying by source and participant.

The collaborating institutions used their own protocols to collect whole blood in K2EDTA tubes. For TCRbeta analysis, collaborators shipped samples as frozen whole blood, isolated PBMCs, or DNA extracted from either of those sample types. The immunoSEQ Assay, a bias-controlled multiplex PCR, was used to amplify TCRbeta CDR3 regions from genomic DNA. Per the authors' processing: The number of nucleated cells in each sample was estimated from the amplification of reference gene primers within the assay. Sequence reads were collapsed and filtered to measure the absolute abundance of every unique TCRbeta CDR3 rearrangement. For each sample, productive Simpson clonality was calculated by taking the square root of Simpson's diversity index across productive rearrangements. The clones in this table, taken by TCRdb from immuneACCESS, are in-frame only. Not every clone is retained; where verified, under half of the shortfall comes from an unresolved V gene, and the cause of the rest is unknown. V and J calls plus clone size are reproduced from that table; the DNA served to infer D and trimming. Recorded for this sample are approximately 98,000 clones; about 81% of them occurred a single time. The ten top clones hold around a sixth of the sample.

Sequences were obtained from peripheral blood. The sequence came from an older man with acute or convalescent COVID-19.

The DNA sequence reads TGTGCCAGTAGTATAGATAGGGCGGGAGGGCCGTCGGATGAGCAGTTCTTC. It translates to CASSIDRAGGPSDEQFF. The V and J genes are TRBV19 and TRBJ2-1, with TRBD2 matching 9 junction bases. From the germline V gene (reference sequence), CDR1 is LNHDA and CDR2 is SQIVND. The CDR3 numbers 17 residues from cysteine through phenylalanine. The DNA shown is the 51-base CDR3, in frame from base 1. Relative to germline, V is missing 0 bases and J is missing 8 bases, with 11 bases of the junction outside any gene match.